This T cell receptor (beta chain) was observed in a study of shared clonotypes between healthy human individuals. Study-wide background: Each donor had three CD4 naive, three CD4 memory, two CD8 naive and one CD8 memory plate. Study-wide results and caveats: Enrolling few donors narrowed the genetic and exposure-history diversity that was represented. Sample collection involved blood only; tissue repertoires are likely different.

The donors were all Caucasian adults (living in Nashville, Tennessee). Some clones are missing from TCRdb's copy, which holds only in-frame ones; the method was immunoSEQ multiplex PCR. The profile covers 2 million to 2.5 million clones, with 80% to 95% appearing a single time and about 0.37% taken by the ten largest. Points on this clone: Its cognate antigen is unknown.

This CDR3 has 14 residues. The ends were cut back, 3 bases at V and 6 bases at J, with 15 bases in the middle. The germline gives CDR1 SGHAT, CDR2 FQNNGV. This receptor was identified in a man younger than 35 in good health. Some clones in this sample may be carry-over from other donors' samples. Material for sequencing was naive CD4+ T cells from PBMCs. Noted subset: CD45RA+ positively selected. The chain couples TRBV11-2 to TRBJ2-7; no clear D. The CDR3 sequence: CASSFLVAVPEQYF. Written as DNA, the CDR3 is TGTGCCAGCAGCTTTTTGGTGGCAGTTCCCGAGCAGTACTTC.